The present T cell receptor beta chain was sequenced within a study of quantifying T cell responses using KT2 cells. Study summary: Reverse transcription used primers in the TCR alpha and beta constant regions. The second PCR was a qPCR stopped at a predetermined fluorescence threshold.

KT2, a clone with a known TCR, was spiked into unfractionated PBMC. Only a few counts were recorded for this clonotype. An oligo carrying a UMI was ligated to the cDNA 3' end. An equimolar mix of RC1.1 and RC1.2 primed the beta chain across TRBC1 and TRBC2. TCRdb processed the UMI-ligation and nested PCR reads anew with MiXCR; each CDR3 protein has one entry. The table shows 39,000 or so distinct CDR3 sequences, with over 15% occurring only once. Between the trimmed V and J ends, which lost 7 bases and 6 bases, there was a span of 10 bases. Germline-derived CDR1 and CDR2 are SGHAT and FQDESV (reference sequence). The CDR3 loop spans 12 amino acids.

The sequence derives from a human donor. The sample comprised PBMCs spiked with cells of the T cell clone KT2. The chain joins TRBV11-1 to TRBJ2-1; D may be TRBD1 or TRBD2 (5 bases each). The CDR3 DNA is TGTGCCAGCACCCCCGGGGCCAATGAGCAGTTCTTC. It translates to CASTPGANEQFF.